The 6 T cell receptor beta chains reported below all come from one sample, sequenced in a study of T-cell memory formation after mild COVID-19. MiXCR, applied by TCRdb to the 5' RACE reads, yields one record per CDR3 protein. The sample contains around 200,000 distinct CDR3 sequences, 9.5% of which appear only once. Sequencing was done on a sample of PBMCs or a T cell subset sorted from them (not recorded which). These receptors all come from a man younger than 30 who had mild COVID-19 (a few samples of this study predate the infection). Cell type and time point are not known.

CDR3 in DNA: TGTGCCACCAGTGCTTCTCTGAAACAGGGTCCCTACAATGAGCAGTTCTTC. The encoded protein is CATSASLKQGPYNEQFF. This chain uses TRBV24-1 with TRBJ2-1, with D perhaps TRBD1 (6 bases). V dropped 5 bases and J dropped 2 bases, with 18 bases sitting between them. Germline V lookup: CDR1 KGHDR, CDR2 SFDVKD. This CDR3 comprises 17 residues.

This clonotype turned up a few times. The CDR3: CASSVEDWNRYNYLTDTQYF. CDR3 DNA: TGTGCCAGCAGCGTAGAAGATTGGAACCGCTATAATTACTTGACAGATACGCAGTATTTT. The chain links TRBV9 to TRBJ2-3; D uncertain. The V gene lost 0 bases and the J gene lost 3 bases, with 26 bases spanning the gap. The CDR3 loop spans 20 amino acids. Germline-derived CDR1 and CDR2 are SGDLS and YYNGEE.

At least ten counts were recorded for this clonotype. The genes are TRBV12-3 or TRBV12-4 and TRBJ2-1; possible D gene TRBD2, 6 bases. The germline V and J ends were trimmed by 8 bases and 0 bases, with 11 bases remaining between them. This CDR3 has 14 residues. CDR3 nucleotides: TGTGCCAGCGGGGAGGCGAGCTCCTACAATGAGCAGTTCTTC. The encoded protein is CASGEASSYNEQFF.

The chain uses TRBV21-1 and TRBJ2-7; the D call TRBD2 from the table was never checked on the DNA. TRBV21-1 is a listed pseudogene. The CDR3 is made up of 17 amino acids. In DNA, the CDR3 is TGTGCCAGCGCCCCGGACTCTGAGCTTCCAGAGGGATATAAGCAGTACGTC. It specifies CASAPDSELPEGYKQYV.

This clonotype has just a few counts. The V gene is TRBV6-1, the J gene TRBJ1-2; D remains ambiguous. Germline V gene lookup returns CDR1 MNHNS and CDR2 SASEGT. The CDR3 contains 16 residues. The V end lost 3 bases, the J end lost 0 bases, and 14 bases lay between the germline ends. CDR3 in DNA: TGTGCCAGCAGTGATATTCGGGCAGCCGCTAACTATGGCTACACCTTC. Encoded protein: CASSDIRAAANYGYTF.

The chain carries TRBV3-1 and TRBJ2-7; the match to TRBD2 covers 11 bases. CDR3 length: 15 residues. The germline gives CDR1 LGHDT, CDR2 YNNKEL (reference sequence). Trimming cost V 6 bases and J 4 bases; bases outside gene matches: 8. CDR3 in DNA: TGTGCCAGCAGTCGGGGACTAGCGGAAGTATACGAGCAGTACTTC. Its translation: CASSRGLAEVYEQYF.